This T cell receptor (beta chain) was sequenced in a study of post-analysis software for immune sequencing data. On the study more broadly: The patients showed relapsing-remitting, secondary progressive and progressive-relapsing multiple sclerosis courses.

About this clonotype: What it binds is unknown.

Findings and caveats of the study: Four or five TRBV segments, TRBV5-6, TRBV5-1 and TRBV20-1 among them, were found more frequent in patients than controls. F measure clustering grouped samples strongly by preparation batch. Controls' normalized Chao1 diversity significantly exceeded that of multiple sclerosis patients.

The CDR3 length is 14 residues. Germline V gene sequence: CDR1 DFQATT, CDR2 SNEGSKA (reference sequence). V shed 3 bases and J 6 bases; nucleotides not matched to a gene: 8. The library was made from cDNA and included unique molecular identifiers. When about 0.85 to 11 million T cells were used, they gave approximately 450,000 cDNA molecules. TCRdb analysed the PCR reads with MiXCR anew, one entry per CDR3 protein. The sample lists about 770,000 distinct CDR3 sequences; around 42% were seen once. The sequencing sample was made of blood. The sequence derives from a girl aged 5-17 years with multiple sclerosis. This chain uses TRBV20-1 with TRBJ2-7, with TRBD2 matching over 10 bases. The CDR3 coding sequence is TGCAGTGCTAGGGCTCTAGCGGGAGCCGCCGAGCAGTACTTC. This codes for CSARALAGAAEQYF.